The 23 T cell receptor beta chains below all came from one sample that was sequenced in a study of cytomegalovirus exposure and HLA in healthy donors. 13 Jbeta primers and 60 Vbeta primers were used for the PCR. Method: immunoSEQ multiplex PCR; TCRdb's copy keeps in-frame clones and lacks some. Altogether some 150,000 clones are present, about 61% being singletons, with the ten largest covering approximately 2.5%. Sequencing was done on a sample of PBMCs. All receptors derive from a woman in her thirties or forties in good health and CMV-seronegative.

In the case of this clone: The sample carries other DNA sequences with the same CDR3. The J gene is TRBJ2-7, the V gene TRBV5-1; 10 positions agree with TRBD1. CDR1 and CDR2 from the germline V gene are SGHRS and YFSETQ. The CDR3 runs to 15 residues. With V trimmed by 4 bases and J by 1 base, 5 bases remained unmatched. The CDR3 loop is CASSPRQGASYEQYF. The CDR3 DNA reads TGCGCCAGCAGCCCAAGACAGGGGGCGTCCTACGAGCAGTACTTC. Filled out from reference TRBV5-1 and TRBJ2-7, the complete variable domain reads KAGVTQTPRYLIKTRGQQVTLSCSPISGHRSVSWYQQTPGQGLQFLFEYFSETQRNKGNFPGRFSGRQFSNSRSEMNVSTLELGDSALYLCASSPRQGASYEQYFGPGTRLTVT.

The V and J genes are TRBV6-5 and TRBJ1-5; 7 bases align to TRBD1. With V trimmed by 4 bases and J by 4 bases, 4 bases remained unmatched. The CDR3 runs to 14 residues. Germline loops: CDR1 MNHEY, CDR2 SVGAGI. As DNA, the CDR3 is TGTGCCAGCAGTTTACCAGGGGGAAATCAGCCCCAGCATTTT. It is translated as CASSLPGGNQPQHF.

This chain connects TRBV7-9 to TRBJ2-3; no definite D call. The CDR3 has 16 amino acids. Germline values: CDR1 SEHNR, CDR2 FQNEAQ (reference sequence). V lost 5 bases and J 2 bases, leaving 17 bases between the germline ends. The CDR3 protein is CASSHRISPSTDTQYF. Here the CDR3 DNA reads TGTGCCAGCAGCCATCGTATTAGCCCATCCACAGATACGCAGTATTTT. The full variable domain, completed using reference TRBV7-9 and TRBJ2-3, is DTGVSQNPRHKITKRGQNVTFRCDPISEHNRLYWYRQTLGQGPEFLTYFQNEAQLEKSRLLSDRFSAERPKGSFSTLEIQRTEQGDSAMYLCASSHRISPSTDTQYFGPGTRLTVL.

This clone has just one count. CDR3 region: CATSRDSYPGDYGYTF. In DNA, the CDR3 is TGTGCCACCAGCAGAGATTCGTACCCGGGGGACTATGGCTACACCTTC. The chain recombines TRBV15 with TRBJ1-2; possibly TRBD1 for D (5 bases). The CDR3 is 16 amino acids. With 0 bases removed from V and 3 bases from J, the gap between germline ends came to 14 bases. Germline CDR1 reads LNHNV; CDR2 reads YYDKDF (reference sequence).

CDR3 in amino acids: CASSSRTGVNTEAFF. CDR3 nucleotide sequence: TGTGCCAGCAGCTCCCGGACAGGGGTGAACACTGAAGCTTTCTTT. The V gene is TRBV7-2, the J gene TRBJ1-1, with TRBD1 matching 9 bases. Germline V CDR1 and CDR2: SGHTA, FQGNSA. This CDR3 is built from 15 residues. V gave up 4 bases and J gave up 0 bases; unmatched junction bases: 3.

The chain uses TRBV7-6 and TRBJ1-1; no clear D. V shed 5 bases and J shed 1 base, with 11 bases lying between them. CDR1 SGHVS and CDR2 FNYEAQ come from the germline V gene. CDR3 size: 14 residues. As DNA, the CDR3 is TGTGCCAGCAGCGCTCAAGGAGCGAACACTGAAGCTTTCTTT. Translated: CASSAQGANTEAFF.

The V and J genes are TRBV28 and TRBJ1-6, with D possibly being TRBD1 (6 bases). Trimming left V 2 bases short and J 0 bases short, with 11 bases between. CDR3 length: 17 residues. Germline CDR1 is MDHEN and CDR2 is SYDVKM. This CDR3 is CASSLGGPSSYNSPLHF. The CDR3 DNA is TGTGCCAGCAGTTTAGGGGGCCCCAGCTCCTATAATTCACCCCTCCACTTT.

This clone showed up just a few times. The chain couples TRBV5-1 to TRBJ1-1, with D unresolved. Germline-derived CDR1 and CDR2 are SGHRS and YFSETQ. Between the trimmed V and J ends, which lost 0 bases and 4 bases, there was a span of 7 bases. CDR3 length: 13 residues. DNA for the CDR3: TGCGCCAGCAGCTTGGACAGTCTCACTGAAGCTTTCTTT. It is translated as CASSLDSLTEAFF.

This clone was counted a few times. J is TRBJ2-5 and V is TRBV21-1; the table names TRBD2, a call not compared with the DNA. TRBV21-1 is deemed a pseudogene. The CDR3 consists of 19 residues. The CDR3: CASSKTQEGGVRAKETQYF. DNA of the CDR3: TGTGCCAGCAGCAAAACCCAAGAAGGCGGGGTTCGGGCCAAAGAGACCCAGTACTTC.

The rearrangement joins TRBV9 to TRBJ2-1; 14 bases match TRBD2. CDR1 is SGDLS and CDR2 is YYNGEE in the germline V gene. The CDR3 has 16 amino acids. Germline trimming cut 2 bases from V and 7 bases from J; bases unmatched to any gene: 5. CDR3 in DNA: TGTGCCAGCAGCGTTTCGACTAGCGGGGGGGAAAATGAGCAGTTCTTC. It encodes CASSVSTSGGENEQFF.

This sequence joins TRBV9 and TRBJ2-1, with D possibly TRBD1 on 5 matching bases. This CDR3 comprises 13 residues. Germline loops: CDR1 SGDLS, CDR2 YYNGEE. Trimming cost V 0 bases and J 15 bases, with 16 bases left between them. CDR3 in DNA: TGTGCCAGCAGCGTAGCAGGGCAGCTGCCTACGTTCTTC. Its protein is CASSVAGQLPTFF. Supplemented by reference TRBV9 and TRBJ2-1, the full variable domain reads DSGVTQTPKHLITATGQRVTLRCSPRSGDLSVYWYQQSLDQGLQFLIQYYNGEERAKGNILERFSAQQFPDLHSELNLSSLELGDSALYFCASSVAGQLPTFFGPGTRLTVL.

The V call is TRBV27, the J call TRBJ1-5; D gene unclear. Looked up from germline, CDR1 is MNHEY and CDR2 is SMNVEV (reference sequence). Trimming took off 6 bases at V and 0 bases at J, with 9 bases between the two ends. This CDR3 spans 14 amino acids. CDR3 loop: CASSPTYSNQPQHF. CDR3 coding DNA: TGTGCCAGCAGCCCCACTTATAGCAATCAGCCCCAGCATTTT.

The chain is built from TRBV10-2 and TRBJ2-7; 12 positions match TRBD2. Germline V gene lookup returns CDR1 WSHSY and CDR2 SAAADI. V shed 6 bases and J 7 bases; nucleotides not matched to a gene: 7. The CDR3 has 14 residues. The CDR3 is CASRPSGGAGEQYF. CDR3 coding DNA: TGCGCCAGCAGACCTAGCGGGGGGGCCGGTGAGCAGTACTTC.

The V and J genes are TRBV2 and TRBJ2-1; TRBD2 is a possible D gene (6 bases). Germline CDR1 reads SNHLY; CDR2 reads FYNNEI. This CDR3 has 15 residues. Trimming took 6 bases from V and 2 from J, leaving 14 bases between them. The CDR3 sequence: CASSGGNGAYNEQFF. The CDR3 nucleotides read TGTGCCAGCAGCGGAGGGAATGGGGCCTACAATGAGCAGTTCTTC.

The chain joins TRBV6-1 to TRBJ1-4, with a possible D match to TRBD1 (5 bases). Trimming cost V 5 bases and J 8 bases, with 6 bases left between them. CDR1 MNHNS and CDR2 SASEGT come from the germline V gene. This CDR3 has 11 residues. The CDR3 here is CASSRTEKLFF. CDR3 sequence (DNA): TGTGCCAGCAGTCGGACAGAAAAACTGTTTTTT.

This clone has a handful of counts. The V and J genes are TRBV7-2 and TRBJ1-5; D unclear. Per the germline V gene, CDR1 is SGHTA and CDR2 is FQGNSA. With 4 bases removed from V and 0 bases from J, the gap between germline ends came to 10 bases. The CDR3 sequence is 15 residues long. For the CDR3, the DNA is TGTGCCAGCAGCTCCGCTGCGAATAGCAATCAGCCCCAGCATTTT. Translated, it gives CASSSAANSNQPQHF.

As to this clone: The sample carries other DNA sequences with the same CDR3. The rearrangement links TRBV7-2 to TRBJ1-1; 7 nucleotides match TRBD1. J gave up 1 base and V 5 bases, and 4 bases lay outside the gene matches. This CDR3 region has 14 residues. Germline loops: CDR1 SGHTA, CDR2 FQGNSA. The CDR3 spells CASSPRTGNTEAFF. The CDR3 DNA sequence: TGTGCCAGCAGCCCCCGGACAGGGAACACTGAAGCTTTCTTT.

The chain has TRBV5-8 and TRBJ2-1; D remains ambiguous. Trimming removed 1 base from V and 4 bases from J, with 9 bases in between. Germline CDR1 SGHTS, CDR2 YDEGEE. The CDR3 spans 14 residues. In DNA, the CDR3 is TGTGCCAGCAGCTTGTACGGAGTTTACAATGAGCAGTTCTTC. Translated, it gives CASSLYGVYNEQFF.

In this sample, this clone turned up a few times. The rearrangement uses TRBV28 and TRBJ1-6; possibly TRBD1 for D (5 bases). CDR1 is MDHEN, CDR2 SYDVKM, per germline. V shed 5 bases and J shed 9 bases, with 11 bases lying between them. The CDR3 length is 13 residues. CDR3 in DNA: TGTGCCAGCAGTACAGGTCAAAGTTCACCCCTCCACTTT. This encodes CASSTGQSSPLHF. The variable domain in full, completed from reference TRBV28 and TRBJ1-6, reads DVKVTQSSRYLVKRTGEKVFLECVQDMDHENMFWYRQDPGLGLRLIYFSYDVKMKEKGDIPEGYSVSREKKERFSLILESASTNQTSMYLCASSTGQSSPLHFGNGTRLTVT.

The J gene is TRBJ2-2, the V gene TRBV4-2; 7 bases align to TRBD2. Germline CDR1 and CDR2: LGHNA and YNFKEQ. V was clipped by 8 bases and J by 2 bases; unmatched bases: 8. This CDR3 region has 15 residues. The CDR3 sequence: CASAPAGENTGELFF. CDR3 in DNA: TGTGCCAGCGCACCGGCGGGGGAAAACACCGGGGAGCTGTTTTTT.

The rearrangement links TRBV5-4 to TRBJ1-2; no clear D gene. Per germline, CDR1 SGHNT and CDR2 YYREEE (reference sequence). Trimming took 4 bases from V and 2 from J, leaving 9 bases between them. The CDR3 length is 13 residues. The CDR3 coding sequence is TGTGCCAGCAGCCCCGACTCCAACTATGGCTACACCTTC. Protein product: CASSPDSNYGYTF.

The chain combines TRBV9 with TRBJ2-7; no reliable D call. The CDR3 length is 13 residues. The V end was cut by 8 bases, the J end by 0 bases, with 12 bases between. In germline, CDR1 is SGDLS, CDR2 YYNGEE. The CDR3: CASDDSLSYEQYF. In DNA form, the CDR3 reads TGTGCCAGTGATGACTCGCTCTCCTACGAGCAGTACTTC.

This clone was picked up a small number of times. CDR3 residues: CASSSHLRDSNYGYTF. The DNA for the CDR3 is TGTGCCAGCAGTTCCCACCTTCGGGACTCTAACTATGGCTACACCTTC. The V call is TRBV27, the J call TRBJ1-2; tentatively, D is TRBD1 (5 bases). The CDR3 has 16 residues. Germline V gives CDR1 MNHEY, CDR2 SMNVEV (reference sequence). The ends were cut back, 4 bases at V and 0 bases at J, with 15 bases in the middle.